Below, one T cell receptor (beta chain) is given with its context. This record belongs to a study of blood T cell repertoires in COVID-19. Study summary: Sample material is recorded as cDNA or gDNA derived from T cells, B-cell-depleted T cells, or PBMCs.

Enrollment of patients from Seattle took place during active infection, with longitudinal follow-up. Original data processing: Quantification of nucleated cells was approximated via reference gene primer amplification. Assay used: immunoSEQ multiplex PCR; TCRdb lists only in-frame clones, some missing. The D gene and trimming were derived from the DNA, and the V and J assignments and clone size from that table. The table includes over 400,000 clones, 85% to 90% detected once. The clonotype originates from a woman between 50 and 59 years old with COVID-19, enrolled during active disease. Material for sequencing was peripheral blood.

The CDR3 protein is CASSSVQRGYYEQYF. Here the CDR3 DNA reads TGTGCCAGCAGTTCTGTTCAAAGAGGATATTACGAGCAGTACTTC. V gene TRBV27 combines with J gene TRBJ2-7; D is unclear. CDR1 and CDR2 from the germline V gene are MNHEY and SMNVEV (reference sequence). V was shortened by 4 bases and J by 4 bases, with 17 bases between the two germline ends. The CDR3 is 15 amino acids.